What follows are 31 T cell receptor beta chains derived from one specimen sequenced in a study of control samples from healthy donors and cancer patients. TCRdb's copy holds only in-frame clones and misses some; the assay was immunoSEQ multiplex PCR. The table includes about 120,000 clones, roughly nine tenths detected once. Material: blood. These receptors were collected from a woman aged 18-35 years in good health.

The chain uses TRBV30 and TRBJ1-3; unclear D gene. Trimming took 2 bases from V and 0 from J, leaving 14 bases between them. From germline, CDR1 is GTSNPN and CDR2 SVGIG (reference sequence). The CDR3 extends over 16 amino acids. The chain's CDR3 is CAWSYVTGNSGNTIYF. DNA of the CDR3: TGTGCCTGGAGTTATGTTACGGGCAACTCTGGAAACACCATATATTTT.

The chain joins TRBV7-8 to TRBJ2-7, with a tentative D call TRBD2 (6 bases). CDR3 length: 14 residues. V was trimmed by 5 bases and J by 6 bases, leaving 17 bases between them. In germline, CDR1 is SGHVS, CDR2 FQNEAQ. CDR3 protein: CASSRLGSSLEQYF. CDR3 DNA: TGTGCCAGCAGCCGACTAGGAAGCTCTCTCGAGCAGTACTTC.

The V gene is TRBV11-2, the J gene TRBJ1-4, with 11 bases identical to TRBD1. This CDR3 is 14 amino acids long. From germline, CDR1 is SGHAT and CDR2 FQNNGV. The J segment lost 7 bases and the V segment lost 6 bases, leaving 4 bases of the junction unmatched. DNA for the CDR3: TGTGCCAGCAGTCGGGACAGGGGGGGTGAAAAACTGTTTTTT. Translation: CASSRDRGGEKLFF.

This clone was counted only a few times. The chain employs TRBV28 and TRBJ2-3; D could derive from TRBD1 or TRBD2 (6 bases each). This CDR3 has 16 amino acids. V lost 2 bases, J lost 6 bases, and 18 bases lay in between. The germline V gene has CDR1 MDHEN and CDR2 SYDVKM. The CDR3: CASSLPGARTGDTQYF. CDR3 DNA sequence: TGTGCCAGCAGTTTACCGGGGGCGCGGACGGGGGATACGCAGTATTTT.

This chain uses TRBV3-1 (or the pseudogene TRBV3-2) with TRBJ1-1; 8 bases match TRBD1. Trimming at V came to 4 bases and at J to 0 bases, leaving 7 bases not matched to a gene. CDR3 length equals 16 residues. Germline CDR1 and CDR2: LGHDT and YNNKEL (reference sequence). The CDR3 region is CASSPQGARLNTEAFF. CDR3 DNA: TGTGCCAGCAGCCCTCAGGGGGCGAGGCTGAACACTGAAGCTTTCTTT.

This rearrangement joins TRBV29-1 to TRBJ2-7; D is undetermined. Per germline, CDR1 SQVTM and CDR2 ANQGSEA. This CDR3 spans 11 amino acids. V lost 8 bases and J lost 5, with 13 bases in between. The CDR3 loop reads CSPSKENEQYF. CDR3 in DNA: TGCAGCCCTAGTAAGGAGAACGAGCAGTACTTC.

About this clone itself: The junction shows a germline mismatch at one end, possibly a read error. The chain combines TRBV5-1 with TRBJ2-3; D unclear. The CDR3 is 14 residues long. Germline V gene lookup returns CDR1 SGHRS and CDR2 YFSETQ. The CDR3 DNA follows: TGCGCCAGCACCTTGCGTACTAATGGAGATACGCAGTATTTT. It codes for CASTLRTNGDTQYF.

The genes are TRBV6-1 and TRBJ2-1, with D unclear. CDR1 MNHNS and CDR2 SASEGT come from the germline V gene. This CDR3 contains 16 residues. Deletions cut 4 bases from V and 3 bases from J, with 16 bases between. The CDR3 is CASSVPTVYIYNEQFF. DNA for the CDR3: TGTGCCAGCAGTGTCCCAACAGTCTATATCTACAATGAGCAGTTCTTC.

This clone was observed a handful of times. J is TRBJ1-5 and V is TRBV6-6; weak D call: TRBD1 (5 bases). Trimming took 8 bases from V and 0 from J, leaving 17 bases between them. The CDR3 is made up of 16 amino acids. Per the germline V gene, CDR1 is MNHNY and CDR2 is SVGAGI (reference sequence). The CDR3 is CASRDGAPYSNQPQHF. CDR3 DNA sequence: TGTGCCAGCCGGGACGGGGCCCCGTATAGCAATCAGCCCCAGCATTTT.

The V call is TRBV10-3, the J call TRBJ2-5; 7 bases map to TRBD1. The CDR3 runs to 12 residues. V lost 10 bases to trimming and J lost 5 bases; unmatched junction nucleotides: 7. The germline V gene has CDR1 ENHRY and CDR2 SYGVKD. The CDR3 bases are TGTGCCACGCAGGGGGAAGGGGAGACCCAGTACTTC. Encoded protein: CATQGEGETQYF.

This clone was detected once. The gene calls are TRBV4-3 and TRBJ1-5; D is unclear. The CDR3 is made up of 15 amino acids. Germline V gene lookup returns CDR1 LGHNA and CDR2 YSLEER. V lost 0 bases and J lost 3, with 9 bases in between. CDR3 DNA sequence: TGCGCCAGCAGCCAAGATAGCACGGACAATCAGCCCCAGCATTTT. Its protein is CASSQDSTDNQPQHF.

As for this clone: Other DNA sequences in this sample translate to the same CDR3. The V call is TRBV5-5, the J call TRBJ2-5; 11 bases are a match to TRBD2. The V gene end was trimmed by 4 bases and the J gene end by 4 bases; junction bases not matched to a gene: 9. CDR3 length equals 16 residues. Germline values: CDR1 SGHKS, CDR2 YYEKEE (reference sequence). CDR3 protein: CASSRELAGALETQYF. In nucleotides, the CDR3 is TGTGCCAGCAGCCGGGAACTAGCGGGAGCGTTAGAGACCCAGTACTTC.

The chain employs TRBV10-2 and TRBJ1-1; D not resolved. CDR1 and CDR2 from the germline V gene are WSHSY and SAAADI. V was shortened by 3 bases and J by 4 bases, with 9 bases between the two germline ends. The CDR3 totals 13 residues. The CDR3 is CASSDSTITEAFF. CDR3 in DNA: TGCGCCAGCAGTGATTCGACAATCACTGAAGCTTTCTTT.

V gene TRBV24-1 combines with J gene TRBJ2-3; D may be TRBD2 (6 bases). The CDR3 covers 16 residues. Germline CDR1 KGHDR, CDR2 SFDVKD. V gave up 4 bases and J gave up 2 bases, with 15 bases separating them. This CDR3 is CATSDPGVGLTDTQYF. CDR3 coding DNA: TGTGCCACCAGTGACCCGGGAGTGGGGCTCACAGATACGCAGTATTTT.

As to this clone: Within the sample, other DNA sequences also encode this same CDR3. J is TRBJ2-2 and V is TRBV18, with 7 nucleotides matching TRBD2. The V and J ends lost 3 bases and 3 bases, in that order; junction bases with no gene match: 4. The CDR3 has 15 amino acids. CDR1 KGHSH and CDR2 LQKENI come from the germline V gene. The CDR3 region is CASSPLAGDTGELFF. The CDR3 DNA follows: TGTGCCAGCTCACCCCTGGCGGGAGACACCGGGGAGCTGTTTTTT.

The chain has TRBV29-1 and TRBJ1-1; 9 positions match TRBD1. V gave up 7 bases and J gave up 4 bases; unmatched junction bases: 7. CDR3 length: 13 amino acids. Germline V gene data show CDR1 as SQVTM and CDR2 as ANQGSEA. CDR3 protein: CSGGQGSGTEAFF. As DNA, the CDR3 is TGCAGCGGTGGACAGGGGTCGGGCACTGAAGCTTTCTTT.

This sequence joins TRBV4-2 and TRBJ2-1; TRBD2 might be the D (6 bases). V was trimmed by 3 bases and J by 0 bases, leaving 12 bases between them. The germline CDR1 and CDR2 sequences are LGHNA and YNFKEQ. The CDR3 has 16 amino acids. CDR3 region: CASSHGDFFSYNEQFF. CDR3 coding DNA: TGTGCCAGCAGCCACGGGGACTTCTTCTCCTACAATGAGCAGTTCTTC.

This chain links TRBV28 with TRBJ1-1; 12 bases fit TRBD1. V was pared by 7 bases and J by 3 bases, with 9 bases of the junction left unmatched. Germline loops: CDR1 MDHEN, CDR2 SYDVKM. This CDR3 region has 16 residues. The CDR3 is CASIGGDRGRDTEAFF. The CDR3 nucleotides read TGTGCCAGCATTGGTGGGGACAGGGGGCGCGACACTGAAGCTTTCTTT.

The CDR3, as DNA: TGTGCCAGCAGTTACACCCCCGGGACAGGAGATCCTGGCTACACCTTC. This translates into CASSYTPGTGDPGYTF. This chain links TRBV6-5 with TRBJ1-2; 8 positions match TRBD1. V was pared by 2 bases and J by 7 bases, with 12 bases of the junction left unmatched. This CDR3 has 16 residues. Germline assignment: CDR1 MNHEY and CDR2 SVGAGI.

V is TRBV7-9 and J is TRBJ1-1; D may be TRBD1 (6 bases). Trimming removed 3 bases from V and 1 base from J, with 12 bases in between. CDR1 is SEHNR, CDR2 FQNEAQ, per germline (reference sequence). This CDR3 is 15 amino acids long. The DNA for the CDR3 is TGTGCCAGCAGCTTCGGTGCAGGGGAGAACACTGAAGCTTTCTTT. It yields the protein CASSFGAGENTEAFF.

The V call is TRBV4-1, the J call TRBJ2-5; 8 bases line up with TRBD2. This CDR3 spans 16 amino acids. V was pared by 0 bases and J by 5 bases, with 8 bases of the junction left unmatched. Germline V CDR1 and CDR2: MGHRA, YSYEKL. CDR3 loop: CASSQDQRGGSETQYF. DNA for the CDR3: TGCGCCAGCAGCCAAGATCAACGGGGGGGCAGTGAGACCCAGTACTTC.

The chain is built from TRBV7-9 and TRBJ2-5, with TRBD2 as a possible D gene (5 bases). This CDR3 is 15 amino acids long. CDR1 SEHNR and CDR2 FQNEAQ come from the germline V gene (reference sequence). The ends were cut back, 3 bases at V and 1 base at J, with 12 bases in the middle. The CDR3 DNA is TGTGCCAGCAGCTTCCCCGGGGATGTCCAAGAGACCCAGTACTTC. Its translation is CASSFPGDVQETQYF.

CDR3 coding DNA: TGTGCCAGCAGTGAAAACGGGGTTGGCTACACCTTC. It specifies CASSENGVGYTF. The chain carries TRBV6-1 and TRBJ1-2, with D hard to call. This CDR3 has 12 residues. Trimming cost V 2 bases and J 7 bases, with 8 bases left between them. CDR1 is MNHNS and CDR2 is SASEGT in the germline V gene.

This clone is a singleton in its sample. The genes are TRBV6-1 and TRBJ2-1; 8 positions agree with TRBD2. The CDR3 is 20 residues long. Trimming at V came to 1 base and at J to 6 bases, leaving 20 bases not matched to a gene. CDR1 and CDR2 (germline): MNHNS, SASEGT. The CDR3 region has the DNA TGTGCCAGCAGTGAAGAGGTGAGGTCAATAACCGGGACTAGGTCCAATGAGCAGTTCTTC. Translating gives CASSEEVRSITGTRSNEQFF.

This clone appeared once. The chain carries TRBV19 and TRBJ1-2; D remains ambiguous. V lost 7 bases and J 2 bases, leaving 14 bases between the germline ends. The CDR3 sequence is 14 residues long. The germline CDR1 and CDR2 sequences are LNHDA and SQIVND (reference sequence). CDR3 region: CASKFLGRNYGYTF. The CDR3 region has the DNA TGTGCCAGTAAATTTCTTGGGAGGAACTATGGCTACACCTTC.

The V gene is TRBV5-4, the J gene TRBJ2-2, with D unresolved. The CDR3 length is 12 residues. CDR1 is SGHNT, CDR2 YYREEE, per germline (reference sequence). V shed 2 bases and J shed 5 bases, with 4 bases lying between them. CDR3 sequence (DNA): TGTGCCAGCAGCTTCGGGACCGGGGAGCTGTTTTTT. This gives the protein CASSFGTGELFF.

Only one count was recorded for this clone. V usage is TRBV19 and J usage is TRBJ1-2, with 8 bases lining up with TRBD1. The V gene end was trimmed by 3 bases and the J gene end by 8 bases; junction bases not matched to a gene: 14. Germline V CDR1 and CDR2: LNHDA, SQIVND (reference sequence). The CDR3 sequence is 16 residues long. The CDR3 reads CASSIGTGGVVRGYTF. The CDR3, as DNA: TGTGCCAGTAGTATTGGGACAGGAGGGGTCGTGAGAGGCTACACCTTC. Supplemented by reference TRBV19 and TRBJ1-2, the full variable domain reads DGGITQSPKYLFRKEGQNVTLSCEQNLNHDAMYWYRQDPGQGLRLIYYSQIVNDFQKGDIAEGYSVSREKKESFPLTVTSAQKNPTAFYLCASSIGTGGVVRGYTFGSGTRLTVV.

This clone has a single count. The chain is built from TRBV2 and TRBJ1-2, with no clear D. Between the trimmed V and J ends, which lost 7 bases and 4 bases, there was a span of 13 bases. Germline CDR1 is SNHLY and CDR2 is FYNNEI. This CDR3 spans 13 amino acids. CDR3 region: CASMKASGYGYTF. In DNA form, the CDR3 reads TGTGCCAGCATGAAGGCTTCAGGCTATGGCTACACCTTC. Drawing the rest from reference TRBV2 and TRBJ1-2, the complete variable domain is EPEVTQTPSHQVTQMGQEVILRCVPISNHLYFYWYRQILGQKVEFLVSFYNNEISEKSEIFDDQFSVERPDGSNFTLKIRSTKLEDSAMYFCASMKASGYGYTFGSGTRLTVV.

V usage is TRBV5-5 and J usage is TRBJ2-2; D ambiguous. V lost 3 bases and J 4 bases, leaving 16 bases between the germline ends. Germline V lookup: CDR1 SGHKS, CDR2 YYEKEE (reference sequence). This CDR3 is 16 amino acids long. The CDR3 here is CASSWPPLDPTGELFF. The CDR3, as DNA: TGTGCCAGCAGCTGGCCCCCCCTAGACCCCACCGGGGAGCTGTTTTTT.

This clone has only one observation. The chain employs TRBV27 and TRBJ2-1; 7 positions match TRBD2. This CDR3 spans 16 amino acids. The V gene's germline CDR1 is MNHEY and CDR2 SMNVEV (reference sequence). Losses at the gene ends were 5 bases for V and 4 bases for J; bases not matched to a gene: 11. Here the CDR3 reads CASSPLARNGYNEQFF. Written as DNA, the CDR3 is TGTGCCAGCAGTCCACTAGCGCGAAACGGGTACAATGAGCAGTTCTTC.

This clone was seen just once. The chain is built from TRBV6-5 and TRBJ2-1; 9 bases are a match to TRBD2. V shed 6 bases, J shed 8 bases, and the junction held 5 bases outside the gene matches. The CDR3 contains 13 residues. CDR1 is MNHEY and CDR2 is SVGAGI in the germline V gene. CDR3 residues: CASRTSGLDEQFF. As DNA, the CDR3 is TGTGCCAGCAGAACTAGCGGGCTGGATGAGCAGTTCTTC.